This T cell receptor beta chain originates from a study of regulatory T cells in long-lasting Graves disease (dated by TCRdb to the early 2020s). In the study overall: Newly diagnosed Graves' disease patients had taken antithyroid drugs for less than 3 months. This study used TCR sequencing and RNA sequencing of peripheral blood to compare persistent Graves' disease patients against newly diagnosed Graves' disease patients. The study was conducted in China and was registered as a clinical trial. A total of around 35 samples underwent TCR sequencing, from about 13 patients with persistent Graves' disease and some 20 patients with newly diagnosed Graves' disease.

About this clonotype itself: The antigen it recognizes is unknown. Base qualities are missing; no much larger clone stands one base away.

Interpreted using the paper, the time point label stands for: newly diagnosed GD, antithyroid drugs for less than 3 months. For both TCR sequencing and RNA sequencing, RNA was extracted from PBMCs in TRIzol. The diagnosis of Graves' disease was made according to American Thyroid Association guidelines. The patients came from an endocrinology department in Xi'an, China. Each patient gave roughly 10 milliliters of peripheral blood, collected in an EDTA anticoagulant tube. Ficoll Paque Plus density gradient separation was used to isolate PBMCs, and no further T cell sorting was performed. RNA quality was checked with an Agilent 2100 Bioanalyzer and agarose gel, and concentration with a NanoDrop 2000. Libraries were prepared through multiplex PCR. TCRdb names Illumina HiSeq 4000 as the instrument used. CDR3 regions were amplified by Arm-PCR with iRepertoire HTBI primers to construct TCR beta libraries. Before sequencing, the PCR products went through gel purification. The paper's data handling went like this. Gene usage analysis of CDR3 amino acid clonotypes used the approximately 56 TRBV and 12 to 15 TRBJ segments found across samples. COPE and FqMerger were used to merge the filtered high-quality paired reads into contigs. Contigs were aligned with BLAST to IMGT TRBV, TRBD and TRBJ reference genes, and CDR3 was defined per IMGT. Clonotypes above 0.1% frequency were classified as highly expanded clones. Shannon entropy served as the measure of repertoire diversity, while the Gini coefficient captured V-J evenness. Clonotypes shared by more than one individual were considered public. TCRdb trimmed the raw reads at Q25, called clones with MiXCR and kept productive beta chains. A single entry per CDR3 protein holds the most common genes and DNA from its merged rows. For this entry, the V and J calls and clone size follow TCRdb and not the study's own pipeline. Here the sample has 400,000 to 500,000 distinct CDR3 sequences; 12% to 15% occur a single time. The top ten constitute roughly 18% of the sample.

Broad study findings and their caveats: Persistent Graves' disease patients showed lower TCR Shannon entropy and fewer highly expanded clones than newly diagnosed patients, suggesting clonal expansion. Sequencing and analysis were limited to the TCR beta chain. The small sample size was acknowledged by the authors as a limitation that may reduce accuracy. Persistent disease showed preferential use of TRBV28, TRBJ1-2 and TRBJ2-5, whereas newly diagnosed disease favored TRBV20-1 and TRBJ2-1. Only peripheral blood was studied, because thyroid tissue, the primary lesion, was inaccessible. A larger number of public clonotypes was shared among persistent patients (approximately 3,000) than among newly diagnosed patients (roughly 980).

Cut back by 6 bases and 0 bases, the V and J ends lie 16 bases apart. CDR1 and CDR2 are read off the germline V gene (reference sequence) as LNHDA and SQIVND. From cysteine to phenylalanine, the CDR3 is 16 amino acids long. The CDR3 DNA has 48 bases and is translated from base 1. This same sample was also taken into another study, of T cells in Graves' hyperthyroidism and ophthalmopathy. As the second paper documents: Graves' hyperthyroidism was defined as stable when no progression to ophthalmopathy occurred over 18 months of follow-up. The hyperthyroidism patients were between 18 and 65 years old and newly diagnosed, with a disease duration of less than 2 months. Any patient with an uncontrolled infection, another autoimmune disease, pregnancy or lactation was excluded. Clinical symptoms, serum thyroxine and TRAb, thyroid ultrasound, and orbital computed tomography formed the basis for the diagnoses. A first-round RT-PCR of the TCR CDR3 used the HTBI primer set with the Qiagen OneStep RT-PCR kit. Blood samples also contained most of the expanded thyroid clonotypes (frequency above 0.001), which suggests that blood repertoires may reflect thyroid immune responses. A model built on a 13 V-J signature distinguished ophthalmopathy from stable hyperthyroidism, reaching 85% to 90% sensitivity and under 84% specificity in cross-validation and 80%/75% in testing. During validation, the model predicted progression to ophthalmopathy a median of approximately 6.5 months ahead of onset, with more than 55% sensitivity and almost 75% specificity. To identify distinguishing TCR V-J signatures, a discovery cohort of around 100 patients was used, comprising some 45 with Graves' ophthalmopathy and 57 with stable Graves' hyperthyroidism. An independent validation cohort of around 19 hyperthyroidism patients and 17 patients who later progressed to ophthalmopathy tested prospective prediction of ophthalmopathy. The 90 to 100 discovery patients were randomly divided into training and test sets at a 7:3 ratio. Thyroid tissue and blood T-cell repertoires from about six Graves' hyperthyroidism patients were also compared in the study. After blood sampling, hyperthyroidism patients were treated with methimazole at a starting dose of 30 mg daily, and ophthalmopathy patients were treated with high-dose intravenous methylprednisolone. A second multiplex PCR round built the libraries, followed by size selection and purification. The libraries were sequenced on an Illumina HiSeq2000 using paired-end 100 bp reads. Raw data were processed with SOAPnuke, discarding reads with adapters, uncalled bases, mean Phred below 15, or no exact constant-primer or identifier match. COPE v1.2.5 was used to merge high-quality paired reads, and clonotypes were defined as unique nucleotide sequences. MiTCR v1.1 was used to align clonotypes to the IMGT TRBV, TRBD and TRBJ reference segments. The analysis included only V-J combinations with a frequency above 0.0001, which together covered around 99% of the repertoires. A TCS score was defined as the ratio between F50 (clonal expansion) and ExV (chaos), using BLOSUM62-based TCRdist between CDR3 peptides within each V-J. Welch's t-statistics and random forest reduced around 550 V-J features to 13, which were used in a naive Bayes classifier (R e1071). No statistical method was used to set the sample size in advance, and investigators knew the group allocation. The paper reports TCR Vbeta CDR3 sequencing of fewer than 150 peripheral blood samples: approximately 43 ophthalmopathy, fewer than 80 hyperthyroidism and 17 progressor patients.

The starting material was peripheral blood mononuclear cells (PBMCs), obtained at new diagnosis, from a patient treated with antithyroid drugs. This TCR derives from a woman aged 45-60 years with Graves disease. Donor details come from another sample of the same person, matched by shared clones. The chain joins TRBV19 to TRBJ2-3, with the D assignment possibly TRBD1 or TRBD2, given 5 matching bases for each. The CDR3 protein: CASRSPGQTSTDTQYF. The sequenced DNA: TGTGCCAGTAGAAGCCCGGGGCAAACTAGCACAGATACGCAGTATTTT.